This TCR beta chain stems from a study of T-cell reconstitution after alpha-beta-depleted transplantation in children. This clonotype has more than one count but fewer than ten. Its target is not known. Regarding the study as a whole: It was newly produced T cells that mostly accounted for T-cell counts and diversity one year after transplant.

Molecular barcoding with unique molecular identifiers was used for the TCRbeta library. TCRdb independently ran MiXCR on the PCR reads; one entry per CDR3 protein. The table lists 500,000 to 750,000 distinct CDR3 sequences, over 10% of them singletons. This TCR was sampled from a male patient aged 5 to 17 who had a stem cell transplant for acute myeloid leukemia, so the T cells may come from the graft donor. Sequenced here: PBMCs, mostly from graft donor cells, sampled 360 days after TCRalphabeta/CD19-depleted stem cell transplant.

The CDR3 reads CASSLEGRVNTEAFF. CDR3 nucleotide sequence: TGTGCCAGCAGCTTAGAAGGCAGGGTGAACACTGAAGCTTTCTTT. This chain uses TRBV7-2 with TRBJ1-1, with TRBD1 as a possible D gene (5 bases). The CDR3 has 15 amino acids. Germline CDR1 is SGHTA and CDR2 is FQGNSA. Trimming cost V 1 base and J 0 bases, with 9 bases left between them.